This entry lists 6 T cell receptor beta chains sequenced from one sample in a study of control samples from healthy donors and cancer patients. Assay used: immunoSEQ multiplex PCR; TCRdb lists only in-frame clones, some missing. The top ten clones hold roughly 8.7% of a sample with around 130,000 clones, 75% to 95% of them seen once. Sequencing input: blood. These TCRs come from a man between 18 and 29 years old in good health.

This sequence joins TRBV3-1 (or the pseudogene TRBV3-2) and TRBJ2-5; 9 bases are a match to TRBD2. Germline V CDR1 and CDR2: LGHDT, YNNKEL (reference sequence). The length of the CDR3 is 17 residues. Losses at the gene ends were 6 bases for V and 4 bases for J; bases not matched to a gene: 15. The CDR3 region is CASSSYPRGGSRETQYF. CDR3 nucleotides: TGTGCCAGCAGTTCATACCCGCGGGGGGGCTCCCGAGAGACCCAGTACTTC.

The chain is built from TRBV2 and TRBJ1-1; a weak D match, TRBD1 (5 bases). Between the trimmed V and J ends, which lost 7 bases and 0 bases, there was a span of 12 bases. Looked up from germline, CDR1 is SNHLY and CDR2 is FYNNEI. The CDR3 totals 14 residues. The CDR3 region is CASKGTVMNTEAFF. The CDR3 DNA reads as TGTGCCAGCAAAGGGACGGTTATGAACACTGAAGCTTTCTTT.

This chain connects TRBV5-1 to TRBJ2-3; 9 bases are a match to TRBD1. The CDR3 has 14 residues. V shed 4 bases and J 3 bases; nucleotides not matched to a gene: 3. CDR1 SGHRS and CDR2 YFSETQ come from the germline V gene. This chain's CDR3 is CASSKGQGTDTQYF. The CDR3 DNA reads TGCGCCAGCAGCAAAGGACAGGGGACAGATACGCAGTATTTT.

This sequence joins TRBV27 and TRBJ2-5; TRBD2 matches at 7 bases. CDR3 length: 14 amino acids. V shed 4 bases and J 7 bases; nucleotides not matched to a gene: 9. CDR1 and CDR2 (germline): MNHEY, SMNVEV (reference sequence). As DNA, the CDR3 is TGTGCCAGCAGTTATCGGGCCGGCGGGGGGACCCAGTACTTC. Encoded protein: CASSYRAGGGTQYF.

The rearrangement joins TRBV10-3 to TRBJ1-5, with 7 bases aligning to TRBD1. V lost 10 bases and J lost 2; bases outside the gene matches: 2. CDR1 is ENHRY, CDR2 SYGVKD, per germline. CDR3 size: 12 residues. This CDR3 is CATGQGNQPQHF. The DNA for the CDR3 is TGTGCCACCGGACAGGGCAATCAGCCCCAGCATTTT.

The CDR3 nucleotides are TGTGCCACCGGGAAGGGGACAGGGGGCCCCGGGGAGCAGTTCTTC. Translation gives CATGKGTGGPGEQFF. This chain links TRBV24-1 with TRBJ2-1, with 12 positions matching TRBD1. The trim removed 9 bases at V and 10 bases at J, leaving 12 bases unmatched. The germline gives CDR1 KGHDR, CDR2 SFDVKD. This CDR3 comprises 15 residues.